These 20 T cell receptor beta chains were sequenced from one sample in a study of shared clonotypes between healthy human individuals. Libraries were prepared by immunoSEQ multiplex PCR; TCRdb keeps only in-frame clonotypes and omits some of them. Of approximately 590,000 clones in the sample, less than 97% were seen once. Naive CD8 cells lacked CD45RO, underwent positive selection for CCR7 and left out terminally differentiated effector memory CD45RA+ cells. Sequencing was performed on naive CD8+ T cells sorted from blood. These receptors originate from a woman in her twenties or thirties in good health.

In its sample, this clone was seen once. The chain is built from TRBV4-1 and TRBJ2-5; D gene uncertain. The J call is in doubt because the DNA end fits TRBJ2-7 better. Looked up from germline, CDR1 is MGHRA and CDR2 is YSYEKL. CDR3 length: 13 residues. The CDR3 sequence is CASSQEEGYEQYF. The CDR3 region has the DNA TGCGCCAGCAGCCAAGAAGAAGGCTACGAGCAGTACTTC.

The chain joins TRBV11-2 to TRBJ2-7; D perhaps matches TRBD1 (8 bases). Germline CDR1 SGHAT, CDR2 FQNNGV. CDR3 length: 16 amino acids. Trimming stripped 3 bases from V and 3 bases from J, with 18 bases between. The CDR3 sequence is CASSFSTGGGYYEQYF. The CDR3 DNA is TGTGCCAGCAGCTTCTCCACAGGGGGGGGATACTACGAGCAGTACTTC. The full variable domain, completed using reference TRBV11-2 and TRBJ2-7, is EAGVAQSPRYKIIEKRQSVAFWCNPISGHATLYWYQQILGQGPKLLIQFQNNGVVDDSQLPKDRFSAERLKGVDSTLKIQPAKLEDSAVYLCASSFSTGGGYYEQYFGPGTRLTVT.

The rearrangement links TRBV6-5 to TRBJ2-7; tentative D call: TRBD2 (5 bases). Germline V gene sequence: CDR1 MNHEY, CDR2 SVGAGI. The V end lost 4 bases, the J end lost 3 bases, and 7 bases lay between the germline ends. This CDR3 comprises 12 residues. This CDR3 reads CASSSAGYEQYF. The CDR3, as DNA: TGTGCCAGCAGTTCTGCGGGCTACGAGCAGTACTTC.

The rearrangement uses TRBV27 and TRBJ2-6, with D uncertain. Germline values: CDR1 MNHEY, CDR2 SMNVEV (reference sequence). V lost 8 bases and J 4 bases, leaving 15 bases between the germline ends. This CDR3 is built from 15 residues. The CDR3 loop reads CASGVGSSGANVLTF. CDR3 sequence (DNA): TGTGCCAGCGGGGTAGGGTCTTCAGGGGCCAACGTCCTGACTTTC.

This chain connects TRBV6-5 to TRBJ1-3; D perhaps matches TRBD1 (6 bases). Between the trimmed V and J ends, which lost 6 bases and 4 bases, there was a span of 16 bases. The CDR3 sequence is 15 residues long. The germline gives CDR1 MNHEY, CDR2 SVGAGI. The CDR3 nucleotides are TGTGCCAGCAGACCAGGCACAGGGCCGGGAAACACCATATATTTT. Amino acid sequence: CASRPGTGPGNTIYF.

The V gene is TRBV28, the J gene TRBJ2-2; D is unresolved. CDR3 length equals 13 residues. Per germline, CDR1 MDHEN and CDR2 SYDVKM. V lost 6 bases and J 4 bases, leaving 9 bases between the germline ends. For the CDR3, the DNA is TGTGCCAGCAGCCCGGGTCTCACCGGGGAGCTGTTTTTT. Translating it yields CASSPGLTGELFF.

The CDR3 sequence: CASSLVNLRTSGRDEQFF. The CDR3, as DNA: TGTGCCAGCAGCCTTGTCAACCTGCGGACTAGCGGGAGGGATGAGCAGTTCTTC. The rearrangement links TRBV9 to TRBJ2-1; TRBD2 matches 15 bases. From germline, CDR1 is SGDLS and CDR2 YYNGEE. V was pared by 4 bases and J by 8 bases, with 13 bases of the junction left unmatched. The CDR3 length is 18 residues.

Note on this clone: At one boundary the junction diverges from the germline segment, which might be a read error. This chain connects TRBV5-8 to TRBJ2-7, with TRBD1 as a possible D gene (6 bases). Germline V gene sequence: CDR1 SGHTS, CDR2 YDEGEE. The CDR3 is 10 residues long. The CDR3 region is CASSYRDPNF. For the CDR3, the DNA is TGTGCCAGCAGCTACAGGGACCCCAATTTC.

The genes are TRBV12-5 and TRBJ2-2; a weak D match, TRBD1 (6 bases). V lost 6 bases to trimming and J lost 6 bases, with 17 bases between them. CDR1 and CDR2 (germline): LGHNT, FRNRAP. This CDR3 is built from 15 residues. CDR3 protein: CASGLWGLGAGELFF. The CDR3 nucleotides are TGTGCTAGTGGCTTGTGGGGGCTAGGGGCCGGGGAGCTGTTTTTT.

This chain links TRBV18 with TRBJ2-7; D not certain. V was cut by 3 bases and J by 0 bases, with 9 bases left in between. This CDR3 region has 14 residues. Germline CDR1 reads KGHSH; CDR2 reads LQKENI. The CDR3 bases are TGTGCCAGCTCACCCTCTACAAGCTCCTACGAGCAGTACTTC. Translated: CASSPSTSSYEQYF. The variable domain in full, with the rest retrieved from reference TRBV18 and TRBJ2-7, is NAGVMQNPRHLVRRRGQEARLRCSPMKGHSHVYWYRQLPEEGLKFMVYLQKENIIDESGMPKERFSAEFPKEGPSILRIQQVVRGDSAAYFCASSPSTSSYEQYFGPGTRLTVT.

DNA for the CDR3: TGTGCCAGCAGTGCTATGGTAGGCGGTCAGCCCCAGCATTTT. It encodes CASSAMVGGQPQHF. The rearrangement links TRBV28 to TRBJ1-5; no reliable D call. Trimming removed 5 bases from V and 6 bases from J, with 14 bases in between. This CDR3 has 14 residues. The germline CDR1 and CDR2 sequences are MDHEN and SYDVKM.

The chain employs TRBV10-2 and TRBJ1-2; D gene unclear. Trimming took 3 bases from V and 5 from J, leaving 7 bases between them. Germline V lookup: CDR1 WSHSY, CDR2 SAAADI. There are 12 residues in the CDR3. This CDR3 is CASSDSGYGYTF. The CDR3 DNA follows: TGCGCCAGCAGTGATTCGGGGTATGGCTACACCTTC.

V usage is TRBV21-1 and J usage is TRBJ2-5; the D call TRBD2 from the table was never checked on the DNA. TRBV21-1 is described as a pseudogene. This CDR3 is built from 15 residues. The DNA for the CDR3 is TGTGCCAGCAGCAAAGGGGGACTAGCGGGCTCGGCCCAGTACTTC. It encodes CASSKGGLAGSAQYF.

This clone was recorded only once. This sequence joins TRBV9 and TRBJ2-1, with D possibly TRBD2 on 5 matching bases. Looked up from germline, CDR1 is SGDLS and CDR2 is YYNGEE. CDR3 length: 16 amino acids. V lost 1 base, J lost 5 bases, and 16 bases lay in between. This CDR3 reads CASSVRVSDPNNEQFF. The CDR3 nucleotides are TGTGCCAGCAGCGTACGAGTTAGCGACCCAAACAATGAGCAGTTCTTC.

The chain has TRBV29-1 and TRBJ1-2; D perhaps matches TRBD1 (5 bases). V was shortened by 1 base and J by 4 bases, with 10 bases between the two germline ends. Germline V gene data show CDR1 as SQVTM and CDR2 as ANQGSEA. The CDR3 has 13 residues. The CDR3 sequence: CSVEVHGGYGYTF. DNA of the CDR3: TGCAGCGTTGAAGTGCATGGGGGCTATGGCTACACCTTC.

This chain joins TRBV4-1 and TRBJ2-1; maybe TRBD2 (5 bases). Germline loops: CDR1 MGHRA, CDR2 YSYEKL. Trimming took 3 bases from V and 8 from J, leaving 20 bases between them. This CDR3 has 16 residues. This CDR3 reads CASSHSRLGVGDEQFF. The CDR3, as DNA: TGCGCCAGCAGCCACAGCCGCCTCGGGGTTGGAGATGAGCAGTTCTTC.

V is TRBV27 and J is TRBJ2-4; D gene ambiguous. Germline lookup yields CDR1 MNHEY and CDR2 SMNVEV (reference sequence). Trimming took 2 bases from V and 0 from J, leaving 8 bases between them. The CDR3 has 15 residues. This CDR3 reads CASSLLPIAKNIQYF. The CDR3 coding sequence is TGTGCCAGCAGTTTACTGCCGATAGCCAAAAACATTCAGTACTTC.

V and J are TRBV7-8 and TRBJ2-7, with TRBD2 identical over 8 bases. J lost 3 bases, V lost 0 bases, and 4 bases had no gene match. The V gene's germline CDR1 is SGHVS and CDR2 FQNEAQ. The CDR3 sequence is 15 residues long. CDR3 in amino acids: CASSLAPGLGYEQYF. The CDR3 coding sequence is TGTGCCAGCAGCTTAGCGCCGGGACTAGGCTACGAGCAGTACTTC.

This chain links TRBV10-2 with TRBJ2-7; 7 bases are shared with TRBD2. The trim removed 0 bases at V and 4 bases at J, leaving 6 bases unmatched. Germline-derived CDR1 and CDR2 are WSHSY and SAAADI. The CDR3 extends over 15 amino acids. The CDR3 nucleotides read TGCGCCAGCAGTGAGTCTGTTGCGGGAGCGTACGAGCAGTACTTC. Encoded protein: CASSESVAGAYEQYF.

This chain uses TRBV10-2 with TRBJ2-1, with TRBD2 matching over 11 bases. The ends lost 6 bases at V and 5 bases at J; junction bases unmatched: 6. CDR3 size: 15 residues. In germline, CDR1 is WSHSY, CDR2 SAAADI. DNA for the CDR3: TGCGCCAGCAGAGGTACTAGCGGGAGACACAATGAGCAGTTCTTC. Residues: CASRGTSGRHNEQFF.